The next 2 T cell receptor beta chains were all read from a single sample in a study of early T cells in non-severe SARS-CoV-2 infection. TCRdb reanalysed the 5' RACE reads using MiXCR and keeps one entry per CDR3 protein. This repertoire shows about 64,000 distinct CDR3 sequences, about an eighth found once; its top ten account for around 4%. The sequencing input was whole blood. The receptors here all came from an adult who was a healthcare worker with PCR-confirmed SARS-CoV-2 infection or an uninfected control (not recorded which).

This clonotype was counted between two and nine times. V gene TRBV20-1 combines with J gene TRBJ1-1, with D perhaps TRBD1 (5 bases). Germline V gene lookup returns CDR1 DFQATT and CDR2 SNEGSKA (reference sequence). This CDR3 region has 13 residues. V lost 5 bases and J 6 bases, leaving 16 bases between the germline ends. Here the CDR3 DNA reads TGCAGTGCTTCCAGCAGGGTTCGGTCTGAAGCTTTCTTT. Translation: CSASSRVRSEAFF.

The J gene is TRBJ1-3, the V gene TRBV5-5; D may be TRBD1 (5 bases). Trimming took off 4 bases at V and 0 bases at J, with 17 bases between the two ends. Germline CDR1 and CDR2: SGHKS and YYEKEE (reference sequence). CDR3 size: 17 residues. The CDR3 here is CASSVGVYQSSGNTIYF. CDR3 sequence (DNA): TGTGCCAGCAGCGTAGGGGTTTACCAATCCTCTGGAAACACCATATATTTT.